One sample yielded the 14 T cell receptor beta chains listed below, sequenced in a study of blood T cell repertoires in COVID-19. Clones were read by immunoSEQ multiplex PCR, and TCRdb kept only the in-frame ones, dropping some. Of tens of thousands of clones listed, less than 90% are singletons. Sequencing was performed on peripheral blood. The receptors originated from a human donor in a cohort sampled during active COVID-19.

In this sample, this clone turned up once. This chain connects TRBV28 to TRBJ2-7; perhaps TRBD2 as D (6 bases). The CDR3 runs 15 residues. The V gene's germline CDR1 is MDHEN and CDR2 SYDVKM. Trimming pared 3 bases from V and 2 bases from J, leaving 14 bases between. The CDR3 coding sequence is TGTGCCAGCAGTTTGGTGGGGGGTAACGCCTACGAGCAGTACTTC. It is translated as CASSLVGGNAYEQYF.

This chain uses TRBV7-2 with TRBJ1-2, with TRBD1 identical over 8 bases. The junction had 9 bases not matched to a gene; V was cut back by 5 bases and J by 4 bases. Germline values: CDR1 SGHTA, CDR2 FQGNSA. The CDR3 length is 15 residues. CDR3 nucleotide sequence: TGTGCCAGCAGCCCCGGGGACAGGCGGTTCTATGGCTACACCTTC. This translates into CASSPGDRRFYGYTF.

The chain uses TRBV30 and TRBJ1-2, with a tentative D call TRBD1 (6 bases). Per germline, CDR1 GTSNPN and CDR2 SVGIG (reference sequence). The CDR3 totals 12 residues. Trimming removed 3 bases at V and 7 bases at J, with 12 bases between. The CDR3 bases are TGTGCCTGGAGAGGGGGATTTGGTGGCTACACCTTC. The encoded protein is CAWRGGFGGYTF.

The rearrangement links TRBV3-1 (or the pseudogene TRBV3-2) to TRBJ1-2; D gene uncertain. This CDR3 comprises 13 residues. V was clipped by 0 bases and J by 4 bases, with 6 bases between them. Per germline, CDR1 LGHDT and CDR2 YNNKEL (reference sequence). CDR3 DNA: TGTGCCAGCAGCCAAGAATCCGTCTATGGCTACACCTTC. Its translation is CASSQESVYGYTF.

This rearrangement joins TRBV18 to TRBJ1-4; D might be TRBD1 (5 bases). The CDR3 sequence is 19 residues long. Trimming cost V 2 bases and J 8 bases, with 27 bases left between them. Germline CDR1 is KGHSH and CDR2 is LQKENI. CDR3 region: CASSPTDPFSRGVEEKLFF. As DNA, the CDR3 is TGTGCCAGCTCACCAACCGATCCGTTTTCTCGGGGGGTAGAGGAAAAACTGTTTTTT.

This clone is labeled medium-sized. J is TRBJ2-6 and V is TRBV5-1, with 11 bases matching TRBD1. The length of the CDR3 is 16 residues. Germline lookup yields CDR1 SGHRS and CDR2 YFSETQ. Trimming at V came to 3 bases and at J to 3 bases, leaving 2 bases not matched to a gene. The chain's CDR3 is CASSWTGGGGANVLTF. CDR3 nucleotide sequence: TGCGCCAGCAGCTGGACAGGGGGCGGTGGGGCCAACGTCCTGACTTTC.

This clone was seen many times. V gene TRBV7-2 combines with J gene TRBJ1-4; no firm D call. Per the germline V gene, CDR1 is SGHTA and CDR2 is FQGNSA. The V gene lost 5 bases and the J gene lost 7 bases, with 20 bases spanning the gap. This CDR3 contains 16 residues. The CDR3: CASSLHEGDSGEKLFF. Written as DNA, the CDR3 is TGTGCCAGCAGCCTACACGAGGGAGATAGTGGTGAAAAACTGTTTTTT.

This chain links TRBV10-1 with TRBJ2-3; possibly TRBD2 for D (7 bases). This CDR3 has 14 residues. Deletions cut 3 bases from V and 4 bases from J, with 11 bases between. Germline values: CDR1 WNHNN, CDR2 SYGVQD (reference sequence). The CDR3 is CASSDLGGPDTQYF. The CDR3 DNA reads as TGCGCCAGCAGTGATTTGGGGGGGCCAGATACGCAGTATTTT.

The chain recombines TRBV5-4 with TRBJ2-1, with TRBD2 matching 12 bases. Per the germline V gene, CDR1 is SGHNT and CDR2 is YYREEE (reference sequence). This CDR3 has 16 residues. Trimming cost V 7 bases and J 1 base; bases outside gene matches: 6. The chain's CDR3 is CASLAGGPGSYNEQFF. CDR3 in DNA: TGTGCCAGCCTAGCGGGAGGGCCGGGTTCCTACAATGAGCAGTTCTTC.

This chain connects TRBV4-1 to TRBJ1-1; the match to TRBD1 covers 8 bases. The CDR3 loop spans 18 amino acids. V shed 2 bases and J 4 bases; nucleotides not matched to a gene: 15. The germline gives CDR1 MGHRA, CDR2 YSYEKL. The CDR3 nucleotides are TGCGCCAGCAGCCAACCGGAGGACAGGGAAGGATGGAGCACTGAAGCTTTCTTT. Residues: CASSQPEDREGWSTEAFF.

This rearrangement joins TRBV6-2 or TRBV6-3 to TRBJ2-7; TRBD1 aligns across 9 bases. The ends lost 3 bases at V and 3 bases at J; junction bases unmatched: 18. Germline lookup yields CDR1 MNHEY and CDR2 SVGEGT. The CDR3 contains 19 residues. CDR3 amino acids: CASSYYIRLHRGRRYEQYF. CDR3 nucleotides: TGTGCCAGCAGTTATTATATAAGGCTGCACAGGGGGCGCCGCTACGAGCAGTACTTC.

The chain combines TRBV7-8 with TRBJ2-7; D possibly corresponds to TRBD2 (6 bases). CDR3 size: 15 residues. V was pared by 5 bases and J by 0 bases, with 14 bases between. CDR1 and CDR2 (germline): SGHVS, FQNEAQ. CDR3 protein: CASSPGDGGSYEQYF. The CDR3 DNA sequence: TGTGCCAGCAGCCCCGGAGACGGGGGCTCCTACGAGCAGTACTTC.

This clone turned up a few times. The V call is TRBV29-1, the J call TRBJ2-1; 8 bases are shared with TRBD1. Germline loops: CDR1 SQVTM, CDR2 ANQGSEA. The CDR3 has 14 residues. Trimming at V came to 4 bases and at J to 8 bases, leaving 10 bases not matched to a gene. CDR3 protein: CSVVRQGARDEQFF. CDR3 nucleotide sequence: TGCAGCGTTGTTCGGCAGGGGGCGAGAGATGAGCAGTTCTTC.

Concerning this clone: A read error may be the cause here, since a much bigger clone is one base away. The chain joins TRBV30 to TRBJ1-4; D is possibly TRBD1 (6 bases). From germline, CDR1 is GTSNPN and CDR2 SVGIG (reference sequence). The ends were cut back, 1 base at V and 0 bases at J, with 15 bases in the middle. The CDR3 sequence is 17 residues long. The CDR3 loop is CAWSGTEGSSTNEKLFF. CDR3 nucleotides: TGTGCCTGGAGTGGGACAGAGGGCTCTTCAACTAATGAAAAACTGTTTTTT.